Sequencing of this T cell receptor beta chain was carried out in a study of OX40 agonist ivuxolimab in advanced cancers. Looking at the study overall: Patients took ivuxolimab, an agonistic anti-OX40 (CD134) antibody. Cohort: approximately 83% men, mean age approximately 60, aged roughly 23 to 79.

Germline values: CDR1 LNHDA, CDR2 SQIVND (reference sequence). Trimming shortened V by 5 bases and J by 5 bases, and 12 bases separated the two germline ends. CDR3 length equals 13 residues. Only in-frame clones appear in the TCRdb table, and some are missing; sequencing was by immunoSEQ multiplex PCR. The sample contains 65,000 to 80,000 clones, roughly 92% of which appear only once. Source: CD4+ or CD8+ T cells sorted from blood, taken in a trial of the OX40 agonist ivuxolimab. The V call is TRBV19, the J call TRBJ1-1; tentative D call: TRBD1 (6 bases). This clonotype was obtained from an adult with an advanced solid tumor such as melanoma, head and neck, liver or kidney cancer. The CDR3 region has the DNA TGTGCCAGTAGTTCACAGGGTGGGACTGAAGCTTTCTTT. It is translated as CASSSQGGTEAFF.